A single sample gave rise to the 2 T cell receptor beta chains below, sequenced in a study of blood T cell repertoires in COVID-19 (TCRdb year 2020). To prepare the library, the immunoSEQ multiplex PCR assay was applied. The table comes from immuneACCESS by way of TCRdb, which keeps in-frame sequences with V and J called. Part of the clones is missing from these tables; in studies checked, under half for an unresolved V gene and the rest for unknown reasons. The sample table lists roughly 500,000 clones, roughly nine tenths of them with a count of one. The ten largest clones add up to around 0.92% of the sample. The specimen was peripheral blood. Receptors originate from a man aged 18 to 29 with COVID-19, enrolled during active disease.

CDR3 sequence: CASSSAGGLYNEQFF. The DNA for the CDR3 is TGTGCCAGCAGCTCAGCGGGAGGGCTCTACAATGAGCAGTTCTTC. The chain employs TRBV5-4 and TRBJ2-1; 10 bases fit TRBD2. CDR3 size: 15 residues. CDR1 and CDR2 from the germline V gene are SGHNT and YYREEE (reference sequence). V lost 3 bases and J lost 3; bases outside the gene matches: 3.

The rearrangement links TRBV29-1 to TRBJ1-1, with a tentative D call TRBD1 (5 bases). V lost 5 bases, J lost 12 bases, and 22 bases lay in between. Germline CDR1 SQVTM, CDR2 ANQGSEA. This CDR3 contains 13 residues. This chain's CDR3 is CSVSNLDLPGTFF. In DNA, the CDR3 is TGCAGCGTTTCTAATTTGGACCTCCCAGGGACTTTCTTT. The whole variable domain, filled in from reference TRBV29-1 and TRBJ1-1, reads SAVISQKPSRDICQRGTSLTIQCQVDSQVTMMFWYRQQPGQSLTLIATANQGSEATYESGFVIDKFPISRPNLTFSTLTVSNMSPEDSSIYLCSVSNLDLPGTFFGQGTRLTVV.